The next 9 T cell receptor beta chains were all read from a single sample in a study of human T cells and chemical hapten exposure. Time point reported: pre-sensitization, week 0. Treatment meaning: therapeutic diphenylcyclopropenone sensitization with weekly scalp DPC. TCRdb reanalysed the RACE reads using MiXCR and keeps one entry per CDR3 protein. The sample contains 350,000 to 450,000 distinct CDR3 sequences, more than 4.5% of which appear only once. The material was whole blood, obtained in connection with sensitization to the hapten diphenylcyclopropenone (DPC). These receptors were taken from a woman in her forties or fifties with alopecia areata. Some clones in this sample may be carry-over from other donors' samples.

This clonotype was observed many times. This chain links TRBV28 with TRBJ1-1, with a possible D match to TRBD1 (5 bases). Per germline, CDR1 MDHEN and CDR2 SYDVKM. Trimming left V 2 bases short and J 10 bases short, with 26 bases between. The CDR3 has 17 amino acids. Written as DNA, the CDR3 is TGTGCCAGCAGTTTAACTAGTTTATCGGGGGAAGGGATGCGAGCTTTCTTT. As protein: CASSLTSLSGEGMRAFF.

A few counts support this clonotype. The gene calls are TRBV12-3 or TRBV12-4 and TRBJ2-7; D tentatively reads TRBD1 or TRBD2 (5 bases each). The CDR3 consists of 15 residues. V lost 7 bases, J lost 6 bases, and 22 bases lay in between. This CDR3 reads CASNSTGPRSLEQYF. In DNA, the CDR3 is TGTGCCAGCAATTCGACGGGGCCTCGCTCCCTCGAGCAGTACTTC.

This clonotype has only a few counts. The CDR3 here is CASSHGTGGFYQPQHF. CDR3 sequence (DNA): TGTGCCAGCAGCCACGGGACAGGGGGCTTTTATCAGCCCCAGCATTTT. The rearrangement joins TRBV7-2 to TRBJ1-5, with TRBD1 identical over 12 bases. This CDR3 region has 16 residues. With V trimmed by 5 bases and J by 5 bases, 7 bases remained unmatched. CDR1 and CDR2 from the germline V gene are SGHTA and FQGNSA. Complete variable domain (other parts from reference TRBV7-2 and TRBJ1-5): GAGVSQSPSNKVTEKGKDVELRCDPISGHTALYWYRQSLGQGLEFLIYFQGNSAPDKSGLPSDRFSAERTGGSVSTLTIQRTQQEDSAVYLCASSHGTGGFYQPQHFGDGTRLSIL.

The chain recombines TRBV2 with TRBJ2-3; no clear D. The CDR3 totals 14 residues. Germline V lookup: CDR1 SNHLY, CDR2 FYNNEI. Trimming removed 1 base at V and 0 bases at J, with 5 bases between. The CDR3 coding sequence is TGTGCCAGCAGTGAAGATGTTAGCACAGATACGCAGTATTTT. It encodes CASSEDVSTDTQYF.

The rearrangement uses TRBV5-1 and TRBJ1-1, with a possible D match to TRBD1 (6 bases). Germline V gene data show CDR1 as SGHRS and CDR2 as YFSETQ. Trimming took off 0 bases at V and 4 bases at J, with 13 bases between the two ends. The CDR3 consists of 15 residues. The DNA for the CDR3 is TGCGCCAGCAGCTTGGAGGGGGGCTGGATCACTGAAGCTTTCTTT. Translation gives CASSLEGGWITEAFF.

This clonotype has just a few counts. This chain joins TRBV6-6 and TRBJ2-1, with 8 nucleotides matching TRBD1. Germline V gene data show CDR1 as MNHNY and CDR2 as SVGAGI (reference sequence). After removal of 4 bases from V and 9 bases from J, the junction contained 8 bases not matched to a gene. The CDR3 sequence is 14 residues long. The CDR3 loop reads CASSSLDRVGEQFF. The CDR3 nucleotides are TGTGCCAGCAGTTCTTTGGACAGGGTCGGTGAGCAGTTCTTC.

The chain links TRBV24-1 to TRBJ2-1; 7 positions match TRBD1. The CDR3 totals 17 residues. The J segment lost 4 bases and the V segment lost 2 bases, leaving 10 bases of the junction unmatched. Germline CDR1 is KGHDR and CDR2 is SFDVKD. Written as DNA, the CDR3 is TGTGCCACCAGTGATTCTACGACAGGGTGGGGATACAATGAGCAGTTCTTC. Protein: CATSDSTTGWGYNEQFF.

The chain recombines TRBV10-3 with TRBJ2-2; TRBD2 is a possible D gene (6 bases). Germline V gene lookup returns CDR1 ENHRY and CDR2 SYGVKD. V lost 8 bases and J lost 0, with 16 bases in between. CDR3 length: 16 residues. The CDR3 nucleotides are TGTGCCATCTTAATCACCGGGGGACCGAACACCGGGGAGCTGTTTTTT. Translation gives CAILITGGPNTGELFF.

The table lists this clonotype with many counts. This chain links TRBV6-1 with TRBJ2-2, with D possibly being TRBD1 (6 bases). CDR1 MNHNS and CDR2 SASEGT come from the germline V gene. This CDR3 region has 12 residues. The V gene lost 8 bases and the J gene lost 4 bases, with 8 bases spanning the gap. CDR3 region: CASPGATGELFF. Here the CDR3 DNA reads TGTGCCAGCCCAGGGGCCACCGGGGAGCTGTTTTTT.